This TCR beta chain originates from a study of cytomegalovirus exposure and HLA in healthy donors (dated by TCRdb to the late 2010s). For the wider study: A later analysis indicated that the roughly 120 validation repertoires were generated on the platform also employed for the 666 repertoires of the first cohort. The study was designed to test whether signatures of past pathogen exposure could be identified by cataloging public T cell receptors. High-throughput TCR immunosequencing, statistical association of individual TCRs with disease status, and machine learning were combined to predict cytomegalovirus infection status. In addition to the first cohort of 666 subjects, a separate validation cohort of approximately 120 different subjects was used. Broader findings and caveats from the paper: In vitro tests confirmed that three of the cytomegalovirus-associated TCR beta chains recognize cytomegalovirus antigens. Most TCR sequences were observed very rarely across donors, whereas some public TCRs were present in many individuals. The authors suggested that the approach could potentially be generalized to other disease states and immunological phenotypes. The study gave a list of around 170 TCR beta chains associated with cytomegalovirus. All 130 or so repertoires were used to score co-occurrence in the validation cohort in a later analysis, because that analysis had no HLA typing for the cohort. A later analysis found that TCRs clustered in the first cohort also tended to co-occur in the 100 to 150 validation repertoires, with more than 90% of cluster scores above 0. In both the original and validation cohorts, the classifier was reported to diagnose cytomegalovirus status with high specificity and sensitivity.

Separate from the approximately 670-subject first cohort, the validation cohort of 120 subjects was the group to which the donors belonged. The library relied on the immunoSEQ multiplex PCR assay. In the authors' own workflow: A statistical classification framework was built for diagnosing cytomegalovirus status from the catalog of TCR beta chain sequences. This immuneACCESS table, as held by TCRdb, lists in-frame sequences with V and J called but not all clones. Of the missing ones, under half trace to an unresolved V gene in checked studies; the others have no known cause. D and trimming come from the DNA, and the V and J calls and clone size come from that table. This sample comprises around 160,000 clones, around 90% of them detected only once. Under 3% of the sample is in the top ten clones. On this clone: Its antigen specificity is not known. Base qualities are not at hand, and no much larger clone is one base apart.

The sample taken for sequencing was PBMCs. The receptor was derived from a man aged 18-30 years in good health and CMV-seronegative.

The nucleotide sequence is TGTGCCAGCAGCACCCTGACTAGCGGGAGAATAAGTGGGTCCTACAATGAGCAGTTCTTC. Its protein product is CASSTLTSGRISGSYNEQFF. The rearranged segments are TRBV14 and TRBJ2-1; 12 bases in the middle match TRBD2. Based on the germline V gene, the CDR1 and CDR2 sequences are SGHDN and FVKESK. V loses 5 bases at its end and J loses 1 base; junction bases beyond the gene matches: 15. The cysteine opens and the phenylalanine closes a CDR3 of 20 amino acids. Here the CDR3 DNA is all that survives: 60 bases in frame from base 1.